The sample holds many counts of the clone carrying this T cell receptor (beta chain). Antigen specificity is unknown. The TCRbeta library incorporated unique molecular identifiers. TCRdb used MiXCR to reprocess the PCR reads, holding one entry per CDR3 protein. This repertoire shows around 240,000 distinct CDR3 sequences, roughly 8.2% found once; its top ten account for approximately 6.3%. These data come from a study of T-cell reconstitution after alpha-beta-depleted transplantation in children. V was pared by 1 base and J by 5 bases, with 3 bases of the junction left unmatched. CDR3 size: 15 residues. Germline V gives CDR1 LGHDT, CDR2 YNNKEL (reference sequence). Overall study results and limits: Day-60 TCRbeta diversity that was high in some patients was derived from surviving recipient T cells and thymic progenitors. About two months after transplant, alpha-beta T cells reportedly came from several hundred expanded graft clones. Most T-cell counts and diversity one year after the transplant came from T cells that were newly produced.

The receptor's source is a male patient aged 5 to 17 who had a stem cell transplant for acute lymphoblastic leukemia, so the T cells may come from the graft donor. The sequenced sample was PBMCs, mostly from graft donor cells, obtained 180 days after TCRalphabeta/CD19-depleted stem cell transplant. This rearrangement joins TRBV3-1 to TRBJ2-7, with TRBD2 matching over 12 bases. The DNA for the CDR3 is TGTGCCAGCAGCCAAGGGACTAGCGGGACCCACGAGCAGTACTTC. The encoded protein is CASSQGTSGTHEQYF.